Here is one T cell receptor beta chain with its context. The sample belongs to a study of PD-L1 blockade in urothelial cancer. Disease in patients was locally advanced or metastatic urothelial carcinoma. Pretreatment and on-treatment blood mononuclear cell samples were taken, totaling between 1 and 8 time points per patient. The trim removed 0 bases at V and 9 bases at J, leaving 11 bases unmatched. Germline V gives CDR1 SGDLS, CDR2 YYNGEE. The CDR3 is 16 residues long. Only in-frame clones appear in the TCRdb table, and some are missing; sequencing was by immunoSEQ multiplex PCR. The repertoire holds under 40,000 clones, around 84% seen once, with roughly 29% in the top ten.

The sample consisted of PBMCs, taken around atezolizumab (anti-PD-L1) treatment. The V call is TRBV9, the J call TRBJ2-1, with 8 bases aligning to TRBD2. The clonotype comes from a man in his fifties or sixties with urothelial cancer. The CDR3 loop is CASSVDSSGWVGEQFF. The CDR3 DNA follows: TGTGCCAGCAGCGTAGATTCTAGCGGGTGGGTCGGTGAGCAGTTCTTC. Combining the CDR3 with reference TRBV9 and TRBJ2-1 gives the whole variable domain DSGVTQTPKHLITATGQRVTLRCSPRSGDLSVYWYQQSLDQGLQFLIQYYNGEERAKGNILERFSAQQFPDLHSELNLSSLELGDSALYFCASSVDSSGWVGEQFFGPGTRLTVL.